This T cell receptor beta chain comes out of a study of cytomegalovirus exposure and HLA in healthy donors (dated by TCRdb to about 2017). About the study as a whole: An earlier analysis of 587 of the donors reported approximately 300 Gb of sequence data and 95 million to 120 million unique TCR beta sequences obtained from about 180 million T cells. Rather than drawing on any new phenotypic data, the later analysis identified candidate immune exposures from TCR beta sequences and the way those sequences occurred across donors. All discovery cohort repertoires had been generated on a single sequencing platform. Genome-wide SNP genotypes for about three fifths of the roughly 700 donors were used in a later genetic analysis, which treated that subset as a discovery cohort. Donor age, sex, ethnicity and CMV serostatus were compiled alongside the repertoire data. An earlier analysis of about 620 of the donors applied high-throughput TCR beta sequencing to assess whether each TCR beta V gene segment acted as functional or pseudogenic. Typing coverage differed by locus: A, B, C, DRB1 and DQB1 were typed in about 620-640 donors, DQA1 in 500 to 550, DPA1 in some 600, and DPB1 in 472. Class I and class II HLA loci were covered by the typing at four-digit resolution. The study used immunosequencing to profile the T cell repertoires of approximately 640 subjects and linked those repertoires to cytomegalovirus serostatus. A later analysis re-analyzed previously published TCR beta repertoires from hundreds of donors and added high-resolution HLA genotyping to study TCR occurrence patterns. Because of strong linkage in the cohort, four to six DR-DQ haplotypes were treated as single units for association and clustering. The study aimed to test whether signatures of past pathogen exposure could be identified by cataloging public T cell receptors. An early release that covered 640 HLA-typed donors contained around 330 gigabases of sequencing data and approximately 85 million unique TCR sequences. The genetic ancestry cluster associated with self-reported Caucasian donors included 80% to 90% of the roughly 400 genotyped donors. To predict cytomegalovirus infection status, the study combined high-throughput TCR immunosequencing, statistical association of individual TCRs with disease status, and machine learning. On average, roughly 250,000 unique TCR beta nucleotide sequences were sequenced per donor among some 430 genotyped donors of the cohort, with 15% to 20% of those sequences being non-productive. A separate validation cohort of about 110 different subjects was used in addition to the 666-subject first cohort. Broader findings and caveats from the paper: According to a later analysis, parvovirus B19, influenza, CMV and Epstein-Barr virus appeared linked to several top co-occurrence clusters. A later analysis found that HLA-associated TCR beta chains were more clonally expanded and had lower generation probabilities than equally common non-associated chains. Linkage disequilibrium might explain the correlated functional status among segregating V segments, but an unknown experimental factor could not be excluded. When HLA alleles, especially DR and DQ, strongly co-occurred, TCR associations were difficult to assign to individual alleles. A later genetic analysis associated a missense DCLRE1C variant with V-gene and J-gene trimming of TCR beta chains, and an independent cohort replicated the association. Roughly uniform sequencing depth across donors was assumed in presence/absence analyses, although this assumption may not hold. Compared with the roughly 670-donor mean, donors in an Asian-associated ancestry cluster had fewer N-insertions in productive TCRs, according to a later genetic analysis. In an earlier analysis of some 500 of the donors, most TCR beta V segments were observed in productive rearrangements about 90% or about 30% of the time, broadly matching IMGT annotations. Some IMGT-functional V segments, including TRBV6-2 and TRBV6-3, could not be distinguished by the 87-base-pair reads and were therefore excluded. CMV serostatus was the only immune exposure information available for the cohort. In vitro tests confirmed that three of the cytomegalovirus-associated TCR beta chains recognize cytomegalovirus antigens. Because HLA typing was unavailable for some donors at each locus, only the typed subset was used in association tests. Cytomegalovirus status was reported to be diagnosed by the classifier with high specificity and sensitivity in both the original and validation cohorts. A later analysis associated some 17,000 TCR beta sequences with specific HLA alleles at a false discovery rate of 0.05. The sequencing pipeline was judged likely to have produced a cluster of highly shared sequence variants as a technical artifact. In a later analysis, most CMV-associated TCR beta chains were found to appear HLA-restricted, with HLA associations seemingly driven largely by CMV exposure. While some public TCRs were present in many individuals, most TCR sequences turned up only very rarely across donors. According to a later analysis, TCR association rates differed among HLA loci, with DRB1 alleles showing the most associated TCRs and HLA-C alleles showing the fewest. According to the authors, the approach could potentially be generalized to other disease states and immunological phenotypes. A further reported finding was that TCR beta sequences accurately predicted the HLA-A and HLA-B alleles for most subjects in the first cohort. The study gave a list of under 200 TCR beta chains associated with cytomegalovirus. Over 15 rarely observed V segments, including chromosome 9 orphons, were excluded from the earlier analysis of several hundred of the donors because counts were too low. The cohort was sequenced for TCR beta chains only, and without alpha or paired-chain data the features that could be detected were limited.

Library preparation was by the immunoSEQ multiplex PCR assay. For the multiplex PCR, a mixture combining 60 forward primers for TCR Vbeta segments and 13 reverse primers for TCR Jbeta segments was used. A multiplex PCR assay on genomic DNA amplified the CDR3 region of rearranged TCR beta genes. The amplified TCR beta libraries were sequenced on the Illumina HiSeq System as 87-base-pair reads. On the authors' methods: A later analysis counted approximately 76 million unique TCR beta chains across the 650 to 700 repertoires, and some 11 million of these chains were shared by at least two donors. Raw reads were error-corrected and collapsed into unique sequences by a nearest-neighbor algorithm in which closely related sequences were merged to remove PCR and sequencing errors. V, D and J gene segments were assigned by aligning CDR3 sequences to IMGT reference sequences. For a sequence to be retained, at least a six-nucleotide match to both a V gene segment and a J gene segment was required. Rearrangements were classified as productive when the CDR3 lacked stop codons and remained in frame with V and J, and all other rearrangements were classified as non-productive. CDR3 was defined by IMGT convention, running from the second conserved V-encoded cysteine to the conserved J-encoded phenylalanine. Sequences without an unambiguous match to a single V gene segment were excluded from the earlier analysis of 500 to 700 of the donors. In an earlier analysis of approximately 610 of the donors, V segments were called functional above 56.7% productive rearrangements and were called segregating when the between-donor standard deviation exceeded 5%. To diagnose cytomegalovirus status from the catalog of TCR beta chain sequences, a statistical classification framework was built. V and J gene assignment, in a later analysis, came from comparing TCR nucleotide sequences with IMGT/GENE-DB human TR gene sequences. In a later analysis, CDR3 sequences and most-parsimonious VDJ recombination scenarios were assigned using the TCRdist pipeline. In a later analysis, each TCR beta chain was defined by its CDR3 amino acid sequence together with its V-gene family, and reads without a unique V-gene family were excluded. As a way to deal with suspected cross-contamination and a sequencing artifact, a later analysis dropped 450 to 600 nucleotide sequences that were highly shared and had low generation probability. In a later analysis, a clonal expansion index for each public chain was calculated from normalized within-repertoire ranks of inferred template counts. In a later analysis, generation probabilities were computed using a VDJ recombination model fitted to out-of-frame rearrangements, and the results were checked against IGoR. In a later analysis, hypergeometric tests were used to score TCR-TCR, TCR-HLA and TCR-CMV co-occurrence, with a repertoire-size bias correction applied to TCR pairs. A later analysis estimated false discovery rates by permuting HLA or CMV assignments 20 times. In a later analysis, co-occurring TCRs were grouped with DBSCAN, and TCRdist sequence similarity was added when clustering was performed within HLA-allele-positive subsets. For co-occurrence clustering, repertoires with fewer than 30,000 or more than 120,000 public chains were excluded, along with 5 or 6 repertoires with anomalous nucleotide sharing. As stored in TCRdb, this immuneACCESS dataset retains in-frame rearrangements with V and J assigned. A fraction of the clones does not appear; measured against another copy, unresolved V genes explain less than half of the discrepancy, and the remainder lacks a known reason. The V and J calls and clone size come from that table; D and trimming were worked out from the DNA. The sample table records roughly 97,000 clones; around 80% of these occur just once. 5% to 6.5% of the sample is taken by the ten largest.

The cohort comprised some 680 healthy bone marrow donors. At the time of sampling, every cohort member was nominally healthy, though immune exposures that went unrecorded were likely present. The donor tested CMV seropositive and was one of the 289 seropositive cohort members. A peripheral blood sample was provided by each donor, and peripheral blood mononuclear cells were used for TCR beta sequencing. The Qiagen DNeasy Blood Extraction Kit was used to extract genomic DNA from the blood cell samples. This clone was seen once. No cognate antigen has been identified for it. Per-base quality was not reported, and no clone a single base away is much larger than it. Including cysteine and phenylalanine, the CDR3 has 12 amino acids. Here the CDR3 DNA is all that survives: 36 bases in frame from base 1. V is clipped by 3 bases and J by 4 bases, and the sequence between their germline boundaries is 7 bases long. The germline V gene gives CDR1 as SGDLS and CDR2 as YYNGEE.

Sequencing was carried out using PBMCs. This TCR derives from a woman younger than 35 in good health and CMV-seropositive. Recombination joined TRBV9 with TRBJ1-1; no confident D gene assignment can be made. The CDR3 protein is CASSAGFTEAFF. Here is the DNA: TGTGCCAGCAGCGCTGGCTTCACTGAAGCTTTCTTT.